The 29 T cell receptor beta chains listed next were all sequenced from one sample in a study of CD8 T cells in Susac syndrome. Random-hexamer reverse transcription was applied to roughly 0.5 to 1 ug RNA. TCRdb re-analysed the immunoSEQ multiplex PCR reads in MiXCR, keeping a single row per CDR3 protein. Of fewer than 200,000 distinct CDR3 sequences detected, just under 95% appear once; the ten largest clones hold approximately 0.1%. The sample taken for sequencing was CD4+ T cells from PBMCs. The receptors were gathered from a human donor in good health.

V gene TRBV27 combines with J gene TRBJ2-5, with 9 bases that match TRBD1. The CDR3 is 14 residues long. Trimming at V came to 5 bases and at J to 7 bases, leaving 8 bases not matched to a gene. CDR1 and CDR2 from the germline V gene are MNHEY and SMNVEV (reference sequence). The CDR3 bases are TGTGCCAGCAGTCCTCGGGACAGGGAAACGACCCAGTACTTC. Its translation: CASSPRDRETTQYF.

V and J are TRBV30 and TRBJ1-3; D not certain. Germline CDR1 GTSNPN, CDR2 SVGIG (reference sequence). V lost 3 bases and J lost 0, with 9 bases in between. This CDR3 is built from 14 residues. The CDR3 spells CAWSDLGSGNTIYF. As DNA, the CDR3 is TGTGCCTGGAGCGACCTTGGCTCTGGAAACACCATATATTTT.

In DNA form, the CDR3 reads TGTGCCAGCAGTTTAGCAGGGGCTACCTACGAGCAGTACTTC. Translation gives CASSLAGATYEQYF. The rearrangement uses TRBV12-3 or TRBV12-4 and TRBJ2-7, with D perhaps TRBD1 (5 bases). CDR3 size: 14 residues. Between the trimmed V and J ends, which lost 0 bases and 2 bases, there was a span of 8 bases.

A single count supports this clonotype. The rearrangement links TRBV4-3 to TRBJ2-1, with a weak D call TRBD2 (5 bases). CDR3 length: 14 residues. Germline V gene lookup returns CDR1 LGHNA and CDR2 YSLEER. The V and J ends lost 3 bases and 5 bases respectively, with 11 bases between them. CDR3 amino acids: CASSQGDQDNEQFF. The DNA for the CDR3 is TGCGCCAGCAGCCAGGGAGACCAGGACAATGAGCAGTTCTTC.

The rearrangement links TRBV20-1 to TRBJ2-5, with TRBD2 identical over 8 bases. Germline CDR1 is DFQATT and CDR2 is SNEGSKA (reference sequence). The CDR3 extends over 12 amino acids. V trimming: 7 bases; J trimming: 5 bases; junction bases outside the gene matches: 6. The CDR3 DNA is TGCAGTGGAGGACTAGCAGAGGAGACCCAGTACTTC. Residues: CSGGLAEETQYF.

This chain's CDR3 is CASTRSNTEAFF. As DNA, the CDR3 is TGTGCCTCCACCCGGTCTAACACTGAAGCTTTCTTT. V usage is TRBV30 and J usage is TRBJ1-1; D gene unclear. Germline V gene sequence: CDR1 GTSNPN, CDR2 SVGIG (reference sequence). The CDR3 loop spans 12 amino acids. The V end was cut by 7 bases, the J end by 2 bases, with 11 bases between.

V is TRBV6-5 and J is TRBJ2-5; TRBD2 matches at 8 bases. J was trimmed by 5 bases and V by 7 bases; bases with no gene match: 12. Germline CDR1 is MNHEY and CDR2 is SVGAGI. The CDR3 sequence is 15 residues long. The CDR3 sequence is CASTPSAGRGETQYF. As DNA, the CDR3 is TGTGCCAGCACCCCGTCGGCCGGGAGGGGCGAGACCCAGTACTTC.

The chain couples TRBV20-1 to TRBJ2-5, with 10 bases lining up with TRBD2. Unmatched junction bases numbered 5, after V lost 2 bases and J lost 5 bases. Per germline, CDR1 DFQATT and CDR2 SNEGSKA (reference sequence). The CDR3 loop spans 14 amino acids. Here the CDR3 DNA reads TGCAGTGCTAGACTAGCGGGAGTTCGTGAGACCCAGTACTTC. Amino acid sequence: CSARLAGVRETQYF.

This chain links TRBV20-1 with TRBJ2-1; a possible D gene is TRBD2 (6 bases). The CDR3 consists of 12 residues. Trimming took 8 bases from V and 8 from J, leaving 16 bases between them. Germline values: CDR1 DFQATT, CDR2 SNEGSKA (reference sequence). CDR3 DNA sequence: TGCAGTCCTGTGGAGGGGTGGGATGAGCAGTTCTTC. Translation: CSPVEGWDEQFF.

The rearrangement joins TRBV9 to TRBJ2-1, with D unresolved. Germline CDR1 and CDR2: SGDLS and YYNGEE. The CDR3 covers 13 residues. V dropped 4 bases and J dropped 3 bases, with 8 bases sitting between them. The CDR3, as DNA: TGTGCCAGCAGCCCTTCGGTCTACAATGAGCAGTTCTTC. Its protein is CASSPSVYNEQFF.

The CDR3: CASTRKRGYEQYF. As DNA, the CDR3 is TGTGCCAGCACCCGCAAGCGGGGCTACGAGCAGTACTTC. The chain carries TRBV6-5 and TRBJ2-7; TRBD2 agrees at 7 bases. Per the germline V gene, CDR1 is MNHEY and CDR2 is SVGAGI. V shed 7 bases and J 3 bases; nucleotides not matched to a gene: 6. The CDR3 runs 13 residues.

The table lists this clonotype with a count of one. The chain joins TRBV11-1 to TRBJ1-2, with no clear D. The CDR3 extends over 10 amino acids. Germline CDR1 reads SGHAT; CDR2 reads FQDESV (reference sequence). Trimming stripped 4 bases from V and 6 bases from J, with 3 bases between. The CDR3 DNA sequence: TGTGCCAGCAGCTCGGATGGCTACACCTTC. Amino acids: CASSSDGYTF.

The CDR3 protein is CASSYYRGGNEQFF. For the CDR3, the DNA is TGTGCCAGCAGCTATTACAGGGGAGGCAATGAGCAGTTCTTC. The chain couples TRBV7-9 to TRBJ2-1; a weak D match, TRBD1 (7 bases). The length of the CDR3 is 14 residues. Trimming shortened V by 4 bases and J by 6 bases, and 13 bases separated the two germline ends. Germline V gene lookup returns CDR1 SEHNR and CDR2 FQNEAQ (reference sequence).

The V call is TRBV5-1, the J call TRBJ2-7; possibly TRBD1 for D (5 bases). The CDR3 runs to 15 residues. Deletions cut 1 base from V and 2 bases from J, with 13 bases between. Germline-derived CDR1 and CDR2 are SGHRS and YFSETQ. CDR3 region: CASSLHQGIPYEQYF. CDR3 sequence (DNA): TGCGCCAGCAGCTTGCACCAGGGAATCCCCTACGAGCAGTACTTC. The entire variable domain, with the rest obtained from reference TRBV5-1 and TRBJ2-7, is as follows: KAGVTQTPRYLIKTRGQQVTLSCSPISGHRSVSWYQQTPGQGLQFLFEYFSETQRNKGNFPGRFSGRQFSNSRSEMNVSTLELGDSALYLCASSLHQGIPYEQYFGPGTRLTVT.

This clonotype was found a few times. V is TRBV5-4 and J is TRBJ1-2, with a possible D match to TRBD1 (5 bases). Germline CDR1 and CDR2: SGHNT and YYREEE (reference sequence). The germline V and J ends were trimmed by 5 bases and 8 bases, with 10 bases remaining between them. The CDR3 consists of 11 residues. CDR3 nucleotides: TGTGCCAGCAGTGCAGGGTACGGCTACACCTTC. Protein sequence: CASSAGYGYTF.

In DNA form, the CDR3 reads TGTGCCAGCAGCGTACCGACAGGGGTCACAGATACGCAGTATTTT. Translated: CASSVPTGVTDTQYF. V and J are TRBV7-2 and TRBJ2-3; 8 nucleotides line up with TRBD1. The CDR3 covers 15 residues. Germline V gene lookup returns CDR1 SGHTA and CDR2 FQGNSA. Germline trimming cut 5 bases from V and 2 bases from J; bases unmatched to any gene: 6.

The chain recombines TRBV20-1 with TRBJ2-7; D possibly corresponds to TRBD2 (5 bases). V shed 7 bases and J shed 5 bases, with 18 bases lying between them. CDR3 length equals 13 residues. Per germline, CDR1 DFQATT and CDR2 SNEGSKA (reference sequence). This CDR3 reads CSVVQLVPHEQYF. In DNA, the CDR3 is TGCAGTGTAGTCCAACTAGTGCCCCACGAGCAGTACTTC.

The chain employs TRBV6-6 and TRBJ2-2, with 9 bases fitting TRBD1. Germline-derived CDR1 and CDR2 are MNHNY and SVGAGI (reference sequence). The V gene end was trimmed by 6 bases and the J gene end by 4 bases; junction bases not matched to a gene: 6. This CDR3 has 15 residues. This chain's CDR3 is CASRPTGGRTGELFF. The CDR3 coding sequence is TGTGCCAGCAGGCCGACAGGGGGACGCACCGGGGAGCTGTTTTTT.

The J gene is TRBJ2-5, the V gene TRBV6-6; TRBD2 agrees at 11 bases. Germline V gene sequence: CDR1 MNHNY, CDR2 SVGAGI (reference sequence). Trimming removed 5 bases from V and 2 bases from J; junction bases left unmatched: 7. The CDR3 consists of 16 residues. CDR3 bases: TGTGCCAGCAGTCCGGGACTAGCGGAGCGACAAGAGACCCAGTACTTC. Its protein is CASSPGLAERQETQYF.

V is TRBV4-3 and J is TRBJ2-2; D perhaps matches TRBD2 (6 bases). V lost 4 bases and J lost 4, with 16 bases in between. Germline V lookup: CDR1 LGHNA, CDR2 YSLEER. The CDR3 consists of 16 residues. The DNA of the CDR3 is TGCGCCAGCAGCCCCAACCTAATGCGGGGCACCGGGGAGCTGTTTTTT. Amino acids: CASSPNLMRGTGELFF.

The chain recombines TRBV15 with TRBJ2-7, with unresolved D. Germline V gene data show CDR1 as LNHNV and CDR2 as YYDKDF (reference sequence). V gave up 1 base and J gave up 3 bases, with 7 bases separating them. This CDR3 region has 13 residues. The CDR3 here is CATSRVANYEQYF. The CDR3, as DNA: TGTGCCACCAGCAGAGTGGCCAACTACGAGCAGTACTTC.

The chain joins TRBV29-1 to TRBJ1-2; 8 bases agree with TRBD1. V trimming: 0 bases; J trimming: 8 bases; junction bases outside the gene matches: 8. The CDR3 loop spans 14 amino acids. The germline V gene has CDR1 SQVTM and CDR2 ANQGSEA. The CDR3 sequence: CSVEDEETGVGYTF. The CDR3 nucleotides read TGCAGCGTTGAAGATGAGGAGACAGGGGTAGGCTACACCTTC.

V usage is TRBV2 and J usage is TRBJ2-7; 13 bases are a match to TRBD2. Germline lookup yields CDR1 SNHLY and CDR2 FYNNEI. The V and J ends lost 6 bases and 5 bases, in that order; junction bases with no gene match: 4. The length of the CDR3 is 14 residues. In DNA, the CDR3 is TGTGCCAGCAGGGGGACTAGCGGGACCCACGAGCAGTACTTC. Residues: CASRGTSGTHEQYF.

J is TRBJ2-3 and V is TRBV30; 8 bases are shared with TRBD1. The CDR3 is made up of 14 amino acids. Per the germline V gene, CDR1 is GTSNPN and CDR2 is SVGIG (reference sequence). The V gene end was trimmed by 2 bases and the J gene end by 1 base; junction bases not matched to a gene: 2. The CDR3 sequence: CAWSRGQGTDTQYF. CDR3 nucleotides: TGTGCCTGGAGTAGGGGACAGGGCACAGATACGCAGTATTTT.

The chain uses TRBV15 and TRBJ2-7; tentative D call: TRBD1 (6 bases). Trimming shortened V by 0 bases and J by 5 bases, and 11 bases separated the two germline ends. The germline V gene has CDR1 LNHNV and CDR2 YYDKDF (reference sequence). The CDR3 is made up of 14 amino acids. The CDR3 reads CATSRDRRGHEQYF. As DNA, the CDR3 is TGTGCCACCAGCAGAGATCGCAGGGGTCACGAGCAGTACTTC. The entire variable domain, with the rest obtained from reference TRBV15 and TRBJ2-7, is as follows: DAMVIQNPRYQVTQFGKPVTLSCSQTLNHNVMYWYQQKSSQAPKLLFHYYDKDFNNEADTPDNFQSRRPNTSFCFLDIRSPGLGDTAMYLCATSRDRRGHEQYFGPGTRLTVT.

The rearrangement joins TRBV27 to TRBJ1-2, with D unresolved. Looked up from germline, CDR1 is MNHEY and CDR2 is SMNVEV (reference sequence). The V end was cut by 5 bases, the J end by 4 bases, with 14 bases between. CDR3 length equals 14 residues. CDR3 region: CASSLTRVGYGYTF. The CDR3 nucleotides read TGTGCCAGCAGTCTAACGAGGGTCGGCTATGGCTACACCTTC.

The chain combines TRBV9 with TRBJ1-1; 7 bases fit TRBD1. Unmatched junction bases numbered 8, after V lost 5 bases and J lost 1 base. In germline, CDR1 is SGDLS, CDR2 YYNGEE. This CDR3 has 15 amino acids. The CDR3 here is CASRRAGGTNTEAFF. The CDR3 nucleotides read TGTGCCAGCAGGAGGGCAGGGGGAACGAACACTGAAGCTTTCTTT.

The chain uses TRBV11-2 and TRBJ2-2; D may match TRBD1 or TRBD2 (5 bases each). Trimming removed 5 bases at V and 0 bases at J, with 16 bases between. The CDR3 length is 17 residues. In germline, CDR1 is SGHAT, CDR2 FQNNGV. For the CDR3, the DNA is TGTGCCAGCAGCGCTTGGGACGGTCTCGCGAACACCGGGGAGCTGTTTTTT. Translating it yields CASSAWDGLANTGELFF.

The rearrangement uses TRBV7-2 and TRBJ1-1; perhaps TRBD1 as D (5 bases). Germline V gene data show CDR1 as SGHTA and CDR2 as FQGNSA. CDR3 length equals 13 residues. The V end lost 5 bases, the J end lost 10 bases, and 17 bases lay between the germline ends. The CDR3 coding sequence is TGTGCCAGCAGCCCCCAGGGATCCCGGACAGCTTTCTTT. It is translated as CASSPQGSRTAFF. Full variable domain (remainder filled in from reference TRBV7-2 and TRBJ1-1): GAGVSQSPSNKVTEKGKDVELRCDPISGHTALYWYRQSLGQGLEFLIYFQGNSAPDKSGLPSDRFSAERTGGSVSTLTIQRTQQEDSAVYLCASSPQGSRTAFFGQGTRLTVV.